These 5 T cell receptor beta chains came from one sample sequenced in a study of blood T cell repertoires in COVID-19. The assay was immunoSEQ multiplex PCR, and TCRdb's table has in-frame clones only and misses some. The sample includes some 140,000 clones, about 76% of them seen just once. The sequenced material came from peripheral blood. The receptors originated from an older man with acute or convalescent COVID-19.

The chain has TRBV5-4 and TRBJ1-2; the match to TRBD1 covers 9 bases. This CDR3 contains 17 residues. CDR1 SGHNT and CDR2 YYREEE come from the germline V gene (reference sequence). J lost 2 bases, V lost 4 bases, and 12 bases had no gene match. The CDR3 region is CASSLTGQGRPNYGYTF. The DNA of the CDR3 is TGTGCCAGCAGCCTGACCGGACAGGGGAGACCAAACTATGGCTACACCTTC.

The table lists this clone with a count of one. V and J are TRBV28 and TRBJ1-5; D unclear. Trimming left V 3 bases short and J 7 bases short, with 13 bases between. The length of the CDR3 is 14 residues. Germline CDR1 reads MDHEN; CDR2 reads SYDVKM. CDR3 nucleotides: TGTGCCAGCAGTTTGTTCGGTGGAGGGCAGCCCCAGCATTTT. It codes for CASSLFGGGQPQHF.

The chain couples TRBV5-8 to TRBJ2-5, with 14 bases lining up with TRBD2. J lost 4 bases, V lost 4 bases, and 6 bases had no gene match. CDR1 is SGHTS, CDR2 YDEGEE, per germline. The CDR3 runs 16 residues. CDR3 DNA: TGTGCCAGCAGCCAGGGACTAGCGGGGGTGACAGAGACCCAGTACTTC. It is translated as CASSQGLAGVTETQYF.

This clone was seen only a few times. The J gene is TRBJ1-1, the V gene TRBV6-1; D unclear. CDR3 length: 13 residues. Deletions cut 1 base from V and 4 bases from J, with 7 bases between. Germline CDR1 reads MNHNS; CDR2 reads SASEGT. The CDR3: CASSEVGSTEAFF. In DNA form, the CDR3 reads TGTGCCAGCAGTGAAGTCGGGTCCACTGAAGCTTTCTTT.

The table lists this clone with a few counts. The rearrangement links TRBV5-1 to TRBJ2-7; the D gene is possibly TRBD2 (6 bases). V gave up 2 bases and J gave up 1 base, with 13 bases separating them. Germline V CDR1 and CDR2: SGHRS, YFSETQ. This CDR3 spans 15 amino acids. The CDR3 is CASSFNGGESYEQYF. The DNA for the CDR3 is TGCGCCAGCAGCTTTAACGGGGGTGAATCCTACGAGCAGTACTTC.